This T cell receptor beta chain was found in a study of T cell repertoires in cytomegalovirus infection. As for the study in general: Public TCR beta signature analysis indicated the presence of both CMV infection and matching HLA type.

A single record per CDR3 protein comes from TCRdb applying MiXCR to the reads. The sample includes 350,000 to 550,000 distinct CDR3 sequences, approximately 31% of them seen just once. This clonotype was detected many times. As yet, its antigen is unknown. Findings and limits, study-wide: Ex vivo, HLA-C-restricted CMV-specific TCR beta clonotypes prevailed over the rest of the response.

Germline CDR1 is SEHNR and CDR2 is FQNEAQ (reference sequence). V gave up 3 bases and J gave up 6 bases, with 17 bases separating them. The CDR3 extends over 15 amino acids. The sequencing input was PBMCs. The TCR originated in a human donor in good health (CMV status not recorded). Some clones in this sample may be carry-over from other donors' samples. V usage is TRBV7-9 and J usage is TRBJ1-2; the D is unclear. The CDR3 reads CASSFIGSGNHGYTF. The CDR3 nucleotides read TGTGCCAGCAGCTTCATAGGGAGCGGGAATCATGGCTACACCTTC.